This section outlines one TCR beta chain sequence together with its context. No antigen is known for it. The data were taken from a study of blood T cells in healthy people across ages. The V and J ends lost 4 bases and 7 bases, in that order; junction bases with no gene match: 11. This CDR3 is 15 amino acids long. The germline CDR1 and CDR2 sequences are LNHNV and YYDKDF (reference sequence). Each sample provided at least 5 micrograms of extracted total RNA. Findings and limits, study-wide: Lack of knowledge of donor CMV status possibly confounded expanded clonotype changes.

Together with a sample-barcoded 5' primer, a J-beta primer mix was included in a second PCR lasting about 6 to 12 cycles. TCRdb re-called the 5' RACE reads through MiXCR, storing one row per CDR3 protein. This table has 1.5 million to 2 million distinct CDR3 sequences, 28% appearing once. Sequencing was performed on blood. This chain uses TRBV15 with TRBJ2-5; 8 bases match TRBD2. The TCR originated in a woman aged 25-40 years in good health. The CDR3 reads CATSTSTGGLATQYF. The CDR3 DNA follows: TGTGCCACCAGCACCTCAACGGGGGGGTTAGCGACCCAGTACTTC.